One sample yielded the 11 T cell receptor beta chains listed below, sequenced in a study of beta chain features in type 1 diabetes. Findings and limits, study-wide: When Type 1 diabetes patients were examined, their TCRB CDR3s proved moderately but significantly shorter in all four CD4+ subsets.

These TCRs' antigens remain unknown. All of the isolated RNA was reverse transcribed, so expressed TCRB transcripts were sequenced. Repertoires were generated with immunoSEQ multiplex PCR, while TCRdb's copy carries only in-frame clones and drops some. This table holds some 660,000 clones, 11% to 15% found once. The sequenced sample consisted of naive CD4+ T cells from blood. The receptor set was obtained from a man aged 18 to 29 with type 1 diabetes.

This chain connects TRBV30 to TRBJ2-3, with D tentatively TRBD1 or TRBD2 (5 bases each). Trimming removed 4 bases at V and 7 bases at J, with 21 bases between. The germline V gene encodes CDR1 GTSNPN and CDR2 SVGIG (reference sequence). This CDR3 spans 15 amino acids. The CDR3 loop is CAWTGTMRGRYTQYF. The CDR3, as DNA: TGTGCCTGGACCGGAACCATGAGGGGCCGCTATACGCAGTATTTT. Supplemented by reference TRBV30 and TRBJ2-3, the full variable domain reads SQTIHQWPATLVQPVGSPLSLECTVEGTSNPNLYWYRQAAGRGLQLLFYSVGIGQISSEVPQNLSASRPQDRQFILSSKKLLLSDSGFYLCAWTGTMRGRYTQYFGPGTRLTVL.

This clone appeared a few times. The chain joins TRBV29-1 to TRBJ2-1; 7 bases fit TRBD2. Germline V gene lookup returns CDR1 SQVTM and CDR2 ANQGSEA. The CDR3 covers 12 residues. J was trimmed by 8 bases and V by 2 bases; bases with no gene match: 3. The chain's CDR3 is CSVELGGDEQFF. CDR3 DNA: TGCAGCGTTGAACTGGGAGGGGATGAGCAGTTCTTC.

This clone was recorded a few times. The DNA for the CDR3 is TGCGCCAGCAGCGGGGGGCCGGGAGAGACCCAGTACTTC. Protein: CASSGGPGETQYF. This rearrangement joins TRBV5-1 to TRBJ2-5; TRBD1 or TRBD2 may be the D gene (6 bases each). V lost 4 bases and J 4 bases, leaving 11 bases between the germline ends. Germline V gene lookup returns CDR1 SGHRS and CDR2 YFSETQ. The CDR3 runs to 13 residues.

This rearrangement joins TRBV2 to TRBJ1-3; a possible D gene is TRBD1 (6 bases). The CDR3 length is 17 residues. Germline CDR1 SNHLY, CDR2 FYNNEI. The ends were cut back, 8 bases at V and 0 bases at J, with 20 bases in the middle. CDR3 sequence (DNA): TGTGCCAGCCAGTGGGCGGCGGACAGAAGCTCTGGAAACACCATATATTTT. This gives the protein CASQWAADRSSGNTIYF. The variable domain in full, completed from reference TRBV2 and TRBJ1-3, reads EPEVTQTPSHQVTQMGQEVILRCVPISNHLYFYWYRQILGQKVEFLVSFYNNEISEKSEIFDDQFSVERPDGSNFTLKIRSTKLEDSAMYFCASQWAADRSSGNTIYFGEGSWLTVV.

This clone appeared a few times. The chain carries TRBV7-2 and TRBJ2-1, with 8 positions matching TRBD2. J lost 8 bases, V lost 3 bases, and 9 bases had no gene match. CDR3 size: 15 residues. Germline lookup yields CDR1 SGHTA and CDR2 FQGNSA. In DNA, the CDR3 is TGTGCCAGCAGCTTGGTTAGCGGGATGGAACATGAGCAGTTCTTC. Protein: CASSLVSGMEHEQFF.

The chain carries TRBV7-9 and TRBJ2-5; D gene unclear. The CDR3 is 15 amino acids. CDR1 SEHNR and CDR2 FQNEAQ come from the germline V gene (reference sequence). V lost 5 bases to trimming and J lost 1 base, with 14 bases between them. Here the CDR3 DNA reads TGTGCCAGCAGCCGGATCGGCGGAACCCAAGAGACCCAGTACTTC. This translates into CASSRIGGTQETQYF.

A few counts support this clone. The chain combines TRBV18 with TRBJ1-6; D call uncertain. The germline V gene encodes CDR1 KGHSH and CDR2 LQKENI. V lost 0 bases, J lost 9 bases, and 15 bases lay in between. The CDR3 runs 16 residues. This CDR3 reads CASSPPANPTGSPLHF. The CDR3 DNA reads TGTGCCAGCTCACCACCGGCGAATCCCACCGGTTCACCCCTCCACTTT. The full variable domain, with the rest looked up from reference TRBV18 and TRBJ1-6, is NAGVMQNPRHLVRRRGQEARLRCSPMKGHSHVYWYRQLPEEGLKFMVYLQKENIIDESGMPKERFSAEFPKEGPSILRIQQVVRGDSAAYFCASSPPANPTGSPLHFGNGTRLTVT.

V is TRBV9 and J is TRBJ1-4; no definite D call. The germline V and J ends were trimmed by 4 bases and 2 bases, with 18 bases remaining between them. This CDR3 is 17 amino acids long. Per germline, CDR1 SGDLS and CDR2 YYNGEE. Written as DNA, the CDR3 is TGTGCCAGCAGCCGAACTACGGTGAGAGGGACTAATGAAAAACTGTTTTTT. It specifies CASSRTTVRGTNEKLFF.

Only a few counts were recorded for this clone. This chain uses TRBV4-1 with TRBJ2-5; D uncertain. CDR1 and CDR2 from the germline V gene are MGHRA and YSYEKL. The CDR3 sequence is 15 residues long. V was trimmed by 2 bases and J by 2 bases, leaving 12 bases between them. The CDR3 nucleotides are TGCGCCAGCAGCCAACAGAGGTCCTCTCAAGAGACCCAGTACTTC. Its translation: CASSQQRSSQETQYF.

The chain recombines TRBV7-9 with TRBJ1-6; D unresolved. Deletions cut 5 bases from V and 8 bases from J, with 13 bases between. CDR3 size: 14 residues. Germline loops: CDR1 SEHNR, CDR2 FQNEAQ (reference sequence). The CDR3 region has the DNA TGTGCCAGCAGCCCGCGAGGGCATGATTCACCCCTCCACTTT. It codes for CASSPRGHDSPLHF.

This clone has only a few counts. The sample has other DNA sequences that encode this CDR3 too. This chain links TRBV5-6 with TRBJ2-2; D not certain. The CDR3 has 13 amino acids. V lost 2 bases to trimming and J lost 2 bases, with 4 bases between them. Germline CDR1 reads SGHDT; CDR2 reads YYEEEE. CDR3 loop: CASSFPNTGELFF. CDR3 nucleotides: TGTGCCAGCAGCTTCCCTAACACCGGGGAGCTGTTTTTT.